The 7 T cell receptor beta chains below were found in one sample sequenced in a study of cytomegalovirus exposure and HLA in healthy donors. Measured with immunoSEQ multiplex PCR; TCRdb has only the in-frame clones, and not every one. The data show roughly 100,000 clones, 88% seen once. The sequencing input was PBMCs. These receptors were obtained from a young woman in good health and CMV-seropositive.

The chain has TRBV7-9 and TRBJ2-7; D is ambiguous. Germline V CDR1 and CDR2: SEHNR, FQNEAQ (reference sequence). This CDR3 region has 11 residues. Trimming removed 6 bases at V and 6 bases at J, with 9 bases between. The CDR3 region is CASRIAGEQYF. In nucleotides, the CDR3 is TGTGCCAGCAGGATTGCAGGCGAGCAGTACTTC.

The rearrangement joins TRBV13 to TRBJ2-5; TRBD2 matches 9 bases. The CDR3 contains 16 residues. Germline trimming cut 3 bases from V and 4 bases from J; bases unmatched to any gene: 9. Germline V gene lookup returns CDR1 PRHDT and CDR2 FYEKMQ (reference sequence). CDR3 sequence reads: CASSFKTSGGGETQYF. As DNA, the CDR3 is TGTGCCAGCAGCTTCAAGACTAGCGGTGGGGGAGAGACCCAGTACTTC. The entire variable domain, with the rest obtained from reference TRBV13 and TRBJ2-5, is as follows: AAGVIQSPRHLIKEKRETATLKCYPIPRHDTVYWYQQGPGQDPQFLISFYEKMQSDKGSIPDRFSAQQFSDYHSELNMSSLELGDSALYFCASSFKTSGGGETQYFGPGTRLLVL.

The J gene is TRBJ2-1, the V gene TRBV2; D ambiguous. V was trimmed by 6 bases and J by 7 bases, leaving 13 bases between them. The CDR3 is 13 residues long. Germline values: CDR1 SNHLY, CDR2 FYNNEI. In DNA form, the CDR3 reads TGTGCCAGCAGGGGTAGCCCCTCTAATGAGCAGTTCTTC. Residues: CASRGSPSNEQFF.

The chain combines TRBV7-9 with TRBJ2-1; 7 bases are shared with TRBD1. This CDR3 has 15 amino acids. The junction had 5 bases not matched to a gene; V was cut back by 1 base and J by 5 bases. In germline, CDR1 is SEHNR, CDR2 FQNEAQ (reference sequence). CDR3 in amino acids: CASSLEWTGNNEQFF. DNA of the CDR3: TGTGCCAGCAGCTTAGAGTGGACAGGAAACAATGAGCAGTTCTTC.

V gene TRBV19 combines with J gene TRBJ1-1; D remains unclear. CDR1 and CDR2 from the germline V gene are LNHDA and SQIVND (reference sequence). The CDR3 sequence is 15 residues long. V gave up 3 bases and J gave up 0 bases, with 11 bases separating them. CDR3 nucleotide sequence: TGTGCCAGTAGTATGCGGGGAAACATGAACACTGAAGCTTTCTTT. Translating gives CASSMRGNMNTEAFF.

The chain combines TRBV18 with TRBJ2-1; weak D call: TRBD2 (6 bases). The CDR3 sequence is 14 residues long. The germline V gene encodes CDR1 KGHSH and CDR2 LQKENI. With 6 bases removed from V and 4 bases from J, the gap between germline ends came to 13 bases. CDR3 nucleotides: TGTGCCAGCTCCCCTCCGACTAGATACAATGAGCAGTTCTTC. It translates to CASSPPTRYNEQFF. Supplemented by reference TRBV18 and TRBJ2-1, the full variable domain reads NAGVMQNPRHLVRRRGQEARLRCSPMKGHSHVYWYRQLPEEGLKFMVYLQKENIIDESGMPKERFSAEFPKEGPSILRIQQVVRGDSAAYFCASSPPTRYNEQFFGPGTRLTVL.

The CDR3 here is CASSLQGWKGTDTQYF. CDR3 nucleotide sequence: TGTGCCAGCAGCCTTCAGGGGTGGAAGGGCACAGATACGCAGTATTTT. The chain uses TRBV5-6 and TRBJ2-3; D might be TRBD1 (6 bases). The V and J ends lost 4 bases and 1 base respectively, with 16 bases between them. The CDR3 has 16 residues. CDR1 is SGHDT, CDR2 YYEEEE, per germline. The full variable domain, with the rest looked up from reference TRBV5-6 and TRBJ2-3, is DAGVTQSPTHLIKTRGQQVTLRCSPKSGHDTVSWYQQALGQGPQFIFQYYEEEERQRGNFPDRFSGHQFPNYSSELNVNALLLGDSALYLCASSLQGWKGTDTQYFGPGTRLTVL.